This T cell receptor beta chain came from a study of cytomegalovirus exposure and HLA in healthy donors. Looked up from germline, CDR1 is SQVTM and CDR2 is ANQGSEA. This CDR3 is built from 13 residues. Trimming removed 7 bases from V and 6 bases from J; junction bases left unmatched: 7. Researchers ran the PCR with 60 Vbeta and 13 Jbeta primers. Sequencing was performed with immunoSEQ multiplex PCR; in TCRdb, only in-frame clones are kept and a portion is missing. The top ten clones hold around 3% of a sample with 130,000 or so clones, 84% of them seen once. This chain links TRBV29-1 with TRBJ2-2; the match to TRBD1 covers 8 bases. The sequenced sample consisted of PBMCs. The origin of this receptor is a woman aged 18-30 years in good health and CMV-seropositive. In DNA, the CDR3 is TGCAGCGCCTCGGACAGGGAAGCCGGGGAGCTGTTTTTT. Translated, it gives CSASDREAGELFF.